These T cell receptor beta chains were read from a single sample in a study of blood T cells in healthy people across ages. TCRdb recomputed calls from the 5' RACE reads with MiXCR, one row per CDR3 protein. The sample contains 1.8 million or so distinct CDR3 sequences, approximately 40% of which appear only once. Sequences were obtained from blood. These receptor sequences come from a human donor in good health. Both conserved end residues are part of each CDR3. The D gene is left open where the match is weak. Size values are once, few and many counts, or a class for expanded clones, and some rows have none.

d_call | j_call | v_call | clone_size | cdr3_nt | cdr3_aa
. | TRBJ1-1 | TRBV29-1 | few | TGCAGCGTCCACCTCCGGGTTGGGGGCACTGAAGCTTTCTTT | CSVHLRVGGTEAFF
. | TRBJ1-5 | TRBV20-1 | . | TGCAGTGCTAGACGCAGGGGTAGCAATCAGCCCCAGCATTTT | CSARRRGSNQPQHF
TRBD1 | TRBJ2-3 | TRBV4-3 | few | TGCGCCAGCAGCCAAGGGAACAGGGGGACCACAGATACGCAGTATTTT | CASSQGNRGTTDTQYF
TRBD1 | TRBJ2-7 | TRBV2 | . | TGTGCCAGCAGTGAACCGGACAGGTACTACGAGCAGTACTTC | CASSEPDRYYEQYF
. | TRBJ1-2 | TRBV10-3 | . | TGTGCCATCAGCGTACAGGCCACTAACTATGGCTACACCTTC | CAISVQATNYGYTF
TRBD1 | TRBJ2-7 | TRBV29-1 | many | TGCAGCGTTGAAGGGACAGGGGGAAACGAGCAGTACTTC | CSVEGTGGNEQYF
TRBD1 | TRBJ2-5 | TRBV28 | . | TGTGCCAGCAGTATAAGATCGGGACAGGGATTACAGTACTTC | CASSIRSGQGLQYF
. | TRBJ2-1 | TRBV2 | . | TGTGCCAGCAGTGGACTAGAGGCGGGGAGCAATGAGCAGTTCTTC | CASSGLEAGSNEQFF
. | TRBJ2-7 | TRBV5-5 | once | TGTGCCAGCAGCTTGGTAATAATGGGGGATTACAATGAGCAGTACTTC | CASSLVIMGDYNEQYF
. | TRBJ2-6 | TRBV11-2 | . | TGTGCCAGCAGCAATGCGGGTCGACTCTCTGGGGCCAACGTCCTGACTTTC | CASSNAGRLSGANVLTF
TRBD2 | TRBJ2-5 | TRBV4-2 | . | TGTGCCAGCAGCCAAGTCGGAGGGACTAGCGGGGGGCCCCAAGAGACCCAGTACTTC | CASSQVGGTSGGPQETQYF
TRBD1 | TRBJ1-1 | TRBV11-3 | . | TGTGCCACCTCAGGGGGCCCCATGAACACTGAAGCTTTCTTT | CATSGGPMNTEAFF
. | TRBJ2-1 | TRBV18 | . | TGTGCCAGCTCACCGCTAAGGACCTCTAACAATGAGCAGTTCTTC | CASSPLRTSNNEQFF
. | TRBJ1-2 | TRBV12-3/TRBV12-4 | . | TGTGCCAGCAGGCGGGGCCTAGAGGACGGCTACACCTTC | CASRRGLEDGYTF
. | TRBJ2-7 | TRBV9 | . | TGTGCCAGCAGCGTAGACAAGTTCCCCTACGAGCAGTACTTC | CASSVDKFPYEQYF
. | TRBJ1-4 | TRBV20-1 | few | TGCAGTGTTTACTCTGGACACCGCGGAGAAAAACTGTTTTTT | CSVYSGHRGEKLFF
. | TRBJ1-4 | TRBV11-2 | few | TGTGCCAGCAGCTTAGATTTGGAAGAAAAACTGTTTTTT | CASSLDLEEKLFF
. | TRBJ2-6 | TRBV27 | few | TGTGCCAGCAGTCCCAACCGGGGGGGGGCCAACGTCCTGACTTTC | CASSPNRGGANVLTF
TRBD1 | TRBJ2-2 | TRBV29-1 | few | TGCAGCGTGACAGGGGCGAACACCGGGGAGCTGTTTTTT | CSVTGANTGELFF
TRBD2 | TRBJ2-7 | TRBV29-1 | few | TGCAGCGTTGACAAGTCCGGCGGGGGGAAGGTTTTCGGCGAGCAGTACTTC | CSVDKSGGGKVFGEQYF
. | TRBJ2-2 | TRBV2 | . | TGTGCCAGCAGTACCCAGGGGAACACCGGGGAGCTGTTTTTT | CASSTQGNTGELFF
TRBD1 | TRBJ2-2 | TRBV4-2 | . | TGTGCCAGCAGCCGTAATCCGGGACAGGGGATTACCGGGGAGCTGTTTTTT | CASSRNPGQGITGELFF
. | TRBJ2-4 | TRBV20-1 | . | TGCAGTGCAACCTTGTGGGGGGGCGCCAAAAACATTCAGTACTTC | CSATLWGGAKNIQYF